Below are 6 T cell receptor beta chains sequenced from a single sample in a study of T cell responses to AZD1222 COVID-19 vaccine. The protocol was immunoSEQ multiplex PCR, while the TCRdb copy is restricted to in-frame clones and leaves out a portion. This sample has 110,000 to 150,000 clones, with more than 85% found just once. The sequences come from peripheral blood, collected on day 0 of AZD1222 vaccination. Receptors were obtained from an adult in good health.

CDR3 nucleotides: TGTGCCAGCAGTCTCTCCCGGCAGAACGGCTACACCTTC. Protein: CASSLSRQNGYTF. V is TRBV28 and J is TRBJ1-2; unclear D gene. Between the trimmed V and J ends, which lost 5 bases and 8 bases, there was a span of 15 bases. This CDR3 is built from 13 residues. Germline CDR1 and CDR2: MDHEN and SYDVKM.

The genes are TRBV19 and TRBJ1-2, with no clear D. The CDR3 extends over 13 amino acids. The germline CDR1 and CDR2 sequences are LNHDA and SQIVND (reference sequence). Trimming took off 7 bases at V and 4 bases at J, with 13 bases between the two ends. CDR3 sequence (DNA): TGTGCCAGTAAGAGGTCTAACCGCTATGGCTACACCTTC. This codes for CASKRSNRYGYTF.

This chain joins TRBV6-5 and TRBJ1-4; tentatively, D is TRBD1 (6 bases). The CDR3 has 14 amino acids. The ends were cut back, 5 bases at V and 8 bases at J, with 15 bases in the middle. Germline CDR1 reads MNHEY; CDR2 reads SVGAGI. The CDR3 DNA follows: TGTGCCAGCAGTCCCAGGGGATACAGAGAAAAACTGTTTTTT. It specifies CASSPRGYREKLFF.

The chain is built from TRBV5-4 and TRBJ2-3; 8 positions agree with TRBD2. From germline, CDR1 is SGHNT and CDR2 YYREEE (reference sequence). The J segment lost 3 bases and the V segment lost 4 bases, leaving 7 bases of the junction unmatched. CDR3 size: 15 residues. The chain's CDR3 is CASSRSGGKTDTQYF. The CDR3 bases are TGTGCCAGCAGCCGCTCGGGGGGGAAGACAGATACGCAGTATTTT.

The rearrangement uses TRBV7-3 and TRBJ1-2, with 8 nucleotides matching TRBD1. Trimming removed 5 bases from V and 8 bases from J; junction bases left unmatched: 7. Germline loops: CDR1 SGHTA, CDR2 FQGTGA. The CDR3 spans 13 residues. The CDR3 region is CASSDQGAGGYTF. In DNA, the CDR3 is TGTGCCAGCAGCGACCAGGGGGCAGGGGGCTACACCTTC.

The gene calls are TRBV5-1 and TRBJ2-2, with D maybe TRBD2 (5 bases). Germline V CDR1 and CDR2: SGHRS, YFSETQ. The CDR3 runs 14 residues. V lost 3 bases and J lost 5, with 11 bases in between. The CDR3 loop reads CASSSQSGTGELFF. The CDR3 bases are TGCGCCAGCAGCTCACAATCGGGGACCGGGGAGCTGTTTTTT.